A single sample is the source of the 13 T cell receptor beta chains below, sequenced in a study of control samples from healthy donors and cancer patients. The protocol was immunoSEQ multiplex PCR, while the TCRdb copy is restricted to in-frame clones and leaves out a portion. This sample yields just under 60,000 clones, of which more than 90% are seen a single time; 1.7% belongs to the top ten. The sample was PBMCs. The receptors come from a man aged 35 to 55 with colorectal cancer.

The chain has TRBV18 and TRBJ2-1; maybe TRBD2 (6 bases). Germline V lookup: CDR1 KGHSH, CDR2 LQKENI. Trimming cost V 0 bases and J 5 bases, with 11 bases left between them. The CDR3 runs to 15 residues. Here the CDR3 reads CASSPPGGLHNEQFF. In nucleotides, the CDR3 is TGTGCCAGCTCACCACCGGGCGGACTACACAATGAGCAGTTCTTC.

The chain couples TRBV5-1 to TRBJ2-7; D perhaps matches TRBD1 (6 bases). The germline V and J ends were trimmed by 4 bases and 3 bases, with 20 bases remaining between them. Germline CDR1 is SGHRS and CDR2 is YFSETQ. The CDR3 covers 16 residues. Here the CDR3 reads CASSPATGVRIYEQYF. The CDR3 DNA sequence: TGCGCCAGCAGCCCGGCGACAGGCGTCCGCATCTACGAGCAGTACTTC.

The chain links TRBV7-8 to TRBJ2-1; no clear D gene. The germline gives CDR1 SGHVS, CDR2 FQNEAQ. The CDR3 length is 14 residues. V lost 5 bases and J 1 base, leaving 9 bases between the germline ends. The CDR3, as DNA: TGTGCCAGCAGCCCCGAAGCGTCCTACAATGAGCAGTTCTTC. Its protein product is CASSPEASYNEQFF.

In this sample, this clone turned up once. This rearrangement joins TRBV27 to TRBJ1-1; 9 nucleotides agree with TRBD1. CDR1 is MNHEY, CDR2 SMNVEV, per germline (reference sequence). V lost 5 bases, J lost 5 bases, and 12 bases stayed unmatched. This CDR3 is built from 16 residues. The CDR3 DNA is TGTGCCAGCAGTCCCCGGACAGGGGTCCCGAGGACTGAAGCTTTCTTT. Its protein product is CASSPRTGVPRTEAFF.

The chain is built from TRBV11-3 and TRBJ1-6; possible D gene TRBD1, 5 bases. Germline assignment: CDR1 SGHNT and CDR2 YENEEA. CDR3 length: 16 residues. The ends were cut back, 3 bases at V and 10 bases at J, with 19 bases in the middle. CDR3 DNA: TGTGCCAGCAGCTTGTCGCGTACGGGGGGTGAGTCACCCCTCCACTTT. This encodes CASSLSRTGGESPLHF.

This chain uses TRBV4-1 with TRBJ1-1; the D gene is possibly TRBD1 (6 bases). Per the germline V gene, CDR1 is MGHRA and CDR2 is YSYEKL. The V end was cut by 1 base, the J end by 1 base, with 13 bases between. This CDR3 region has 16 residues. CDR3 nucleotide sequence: TGCGCCAGCAGCCAAGTAAGGGCAGGGGCGAACACTGAAGCTTTCTTT. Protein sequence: CASSQVRAGANTEAFF.

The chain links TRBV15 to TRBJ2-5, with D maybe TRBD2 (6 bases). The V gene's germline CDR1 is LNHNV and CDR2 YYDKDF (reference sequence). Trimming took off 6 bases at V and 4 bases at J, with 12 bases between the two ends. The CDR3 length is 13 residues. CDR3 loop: CATRRRGGETQYF. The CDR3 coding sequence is TGTGCCACCAGGCGTAGGGGAGGAGAGACCCAGTACTTC. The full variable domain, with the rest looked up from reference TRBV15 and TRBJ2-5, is DAMVIQNPRYQVTQFGKPVTLSCSQTLNHNVMYWYQQKSSQAPKLLFHYYDKDFNNEADTPDNFQSRRPNTSFCFLDIRSPGLGDTAMYLCATRRRGGETQYFGPGTRLLVL.

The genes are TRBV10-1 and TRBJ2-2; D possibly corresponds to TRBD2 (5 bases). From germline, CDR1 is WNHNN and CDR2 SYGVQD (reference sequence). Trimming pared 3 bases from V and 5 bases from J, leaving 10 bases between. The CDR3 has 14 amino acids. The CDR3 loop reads CASSDRGKTGELFF. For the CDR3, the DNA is TGCGCCAGCAGTGACCGGGGAAAGACCGGGGAGCTGTTTTTT.

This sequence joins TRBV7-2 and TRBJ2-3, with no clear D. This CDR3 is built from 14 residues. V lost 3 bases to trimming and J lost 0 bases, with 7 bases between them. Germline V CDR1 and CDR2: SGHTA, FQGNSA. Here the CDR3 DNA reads TGTGCCAGCAGCTTGGGTCGTAGCACAGATACGCAGTATTTT. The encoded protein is CASSLGRSTDTQYF.

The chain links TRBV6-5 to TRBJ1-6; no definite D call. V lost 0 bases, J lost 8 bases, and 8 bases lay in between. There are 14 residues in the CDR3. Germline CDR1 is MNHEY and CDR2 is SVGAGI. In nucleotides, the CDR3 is TGTGCCAGCAGTTACTCGGAAATTCATTCACCCCTCCACTTT. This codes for CASSYSEIHSPLHF.

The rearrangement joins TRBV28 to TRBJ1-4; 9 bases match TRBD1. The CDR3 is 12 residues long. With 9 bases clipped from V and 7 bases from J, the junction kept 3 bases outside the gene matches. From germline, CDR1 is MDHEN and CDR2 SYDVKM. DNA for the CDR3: TGTGCCAGTGGGACAGGGCCTGAAAAACTGTTTTTT. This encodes CASGTGPEKLFF.

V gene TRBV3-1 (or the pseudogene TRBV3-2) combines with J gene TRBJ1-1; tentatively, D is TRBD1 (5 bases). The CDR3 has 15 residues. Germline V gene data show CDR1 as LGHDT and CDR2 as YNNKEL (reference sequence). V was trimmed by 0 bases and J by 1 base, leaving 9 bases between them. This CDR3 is CASSQDNRPNTEAFF. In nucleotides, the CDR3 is TGTGCCAGCAGCCAAGACAACAGGCCGAACACTGAAGCTTTCTTT.

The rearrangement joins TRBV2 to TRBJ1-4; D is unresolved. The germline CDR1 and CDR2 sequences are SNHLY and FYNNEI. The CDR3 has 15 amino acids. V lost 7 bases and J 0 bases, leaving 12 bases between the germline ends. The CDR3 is CASTAGSTTNEKLFF. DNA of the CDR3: TGTGCCAGCACCGCCGGGTCTACAACTAATGAAAAACTGTTTTTT.